These T cell receptor beta chains were read from a single sample in a study of early T cells in non-severe SARS-CoV-2 infection. TCRdb re-analysed the 5' RACE reads in MiXCR, keeping a single row per CDR3 protein. This table has some 78,000 distinct CDR3 sequences, less than 15% appearing once. The specimen sequenced was whole blood. The receptors stem from an adult who was a healthcare worker with PCR-confirmed SARS-CoV-2 infection or an uninfected control (not recorded which). Each CDR3 is given with its conserved first and last residue. A D gene is named only where the DNA matches it firmly. Rows may omit the clone size; those that give it use once, few, many or a size class.

few,TRBV4-1,NA,TRBJ1-1,CASSLDMRMSYTEAFF,TGCGCCAGCAGCCTCGACATGAGGATGAGTTACACTGAAGCTTTCTTT
NA,TRBV24-1,NA,TRBJ2-7,CATSGSARGEQYF,TGTGCCACCAGTGGGTCTGCACGTGGGGAGCAGTACTTC
few,TRBV28,TRBD1,TRBJ1-3,CASREGGVLIGNTIYF,TGTGCCAGTAGGGAAGGGGGCGTACTAATTGGAAACACCATATATTTT
few,TRBV28,TRBD2,TRBJ2-1,CASRTSAQANEQFF,TGTGCCAGCAGAACTAGCGCCCAAGCCAATGAGCAGTTCTTC
NA,TRBV14,NA,TRBJ2-1,CASSQGSYNEQFF,TGTGCCAGCAGCCAAGGCAGCTACAATGAGCAGTTCTTC
NA,TRBV15,NA,TRBJ1-5,CATSRDRHSNQPQHF,TGTGCCACCAGCAGAGATCGTCATAGCAATCAGCCCCAGCATTTT
once,TRBV4-1,NA,TRBJ2-2,CASSLPLSGDVTGELFF,TGCGCCAGCAGCCTCCCCTTGAGTGGGGACGTCACCGGGGAGCTGTTTTTT
few,TRBV27,NA,TRBJ2-7,CASTARDANYEQYF,TGTGCCAGCACTGCTCGGGACGCTAACTACGAGCAGTACTTC
NA,TRBV5-1,NA,TRBJ1-2,CASSLGAGDTNYGYTF,TGCGCCAGCAGCTTGGGAGCTGGGGATACTAACTATGGCTACACCTTC
many,TRBV7-9,NA,TRBJ2-1,CASSFAGNLYNEQFF,TGTGCCAGCAGCTTTGCGGGCAACCTATACAATGAGCAGTTCTTC
few,TRBV4-1,NA,TRBJ2-3,CASSQKTRAEHTDTQYF,TGCGCCAGCAGCCAGAAGACTCGAGCGGAACACACAGATACGCAGTATTTT
NA,TRBV7-3,NA,TRBJ2-6,CASSLMNSGANVLTF,TGTGCCAGCAGCTTAATGAATTCTGGGGCCAACGTCCTGACTTTC
few,TRBV14,NA,TRBJ1-1,CASSQVVAGPTEAFF,TGTGCCAGCAGCCAAGTGGTCGCGGGGCCCACTGAAGCTTTCTTT
many,TRBV7-9,NA,TRBJ2-5,CASSLVAQAETQYF,TGTGCCAGCAGCTTAGTGGCGCAGGCAGAGACCCAGTACTTC
few,TRBV28,TRBD1,TRBJ1-5,CASSSYRDRGPYSNQPQHF,TGTGCCAGCAGTTCTTACCGGGACAGGGGGCCCTATAGCAATCAGCCCCAGCATTTT
NA,TRBV12-3/TRBV12-4,NA,TRBJ2-2,CASSLAGTGELFF,TGTGCCAGCAGTTTAGCGGGCACCGGGGAGCTGTTTTTT
NA,TRBV12-3/TRBV12-4,NA,TRBJ2-7,CASSPGSHSYEQYF,TGTGCCAGCAGCCCCGGGTCCCACTCCTACGAGCAGTACTTC
few,TRBV29-1,NA,TRBJ2-7,CSVPGHGYEQYF,TGCAGCGTGCCGGGACATGGGTACGAGCAGTACTTC
few,TRBV5-1,NA,TRBJ2-7,CASSTQGASYEQYF,TGCGCCAGCAGCACTCAGGGAGCGTCCTACGAGCAGTACTTC
few,TRBV5-1,TRBD2,TRBJ2-5,CASKLVSGGLQETQYF,TGCGCCAGCAAACTGGTTAGCGGGGGACTCCAAGAGACCCAGTACTTC
NA,TRBV2,NA,TRBJ2-2,CASSSRTGGTGELFF,TGTGCCAGCAGTTCCCGGACAGGAGGGACCGGGGAGCTGTTTTTT
few,TRBV5-1,TRBD2,TRBJ2-3,CASSNLAGVVDTQYF,TGCGCCAGCAGCAACCTAGCGGGAGTGGTTGATACGCAGTATTTT
few,TRBV4-1,TRBD1,TRBJ1-5,CASSQGFDRGRIQPQHF,TGCGCCAGCAGCCAAGGTTTCGACAGGGGGCGCATACAGCCCCAGCATTTT
few,TRBV29-1,NA,TRBJ1-1,CSVDKTANTEAFF,TGCAGCGTTGACAAGACAGCGAACACTGAAGCTTTCTTT
NA,TRBV5-1,TRBD2,TRBJ2-1,CASRGTSGYNEQFF,TGCGCCAGCAGAGGGACTAGCGGATACAATGAGCAGTTCTTC
many,TRBV7-3,NA,TRBJ2-2,CASSLFTGELFF,TGTGCCAGCAGCCTCTTCACCGGGGAGCTGTTTTTT
NA,TRBV7-2,NA,TRBJ2-2,CASSPGPNTGELFF,TGTGCCAGCAGCCCGGGACCGAACACCGGGGAGCTGTTTTTT
few,TRBV18,TRBD2,TRBJ2-3,CASSPGGLAGGLTDTQYF,TGTGCCAGCTCACCAGGTGGACTAGCGGGGGGGCTCACAGATACGCAGTATTTT
few,TRBV7-9,NA,TRBJ1-1,CASSLQGGAFF,TGTGCCAGCAGCTTACAAGGCGGGGCTTTCTTT
many,TRBV20-1,TRBD2,TRBJ2-3,CSAVLMGGGLDTQYF,TGCAGTGCTGTCCTTATGGGCGGGGGGTTAGATACGCAGTATTTT
many,TRBV7-2,NA,TRBJ1-1,CASSLVWRDTEAFF,TGTGCCAGCAGCTTAGTCTGGCGAGACACTGAAGCTTTCTTT
NA,TRBV7-2,TRBD2,TRBJ2-7,CASTQETSGSYEQYF,TGTGCCAGCACACAAGAGACTAGCGGCTCCTACGAGCAGTACTTC
NA,TRBV27,NA,TRBJ2-7,CASSFSSGDKLYEQYF,TGTGCCAGCAGTTTCTCGTCAGGGGACAAGTTATACGAGCAGTACTTC
NA,TRBV9,NA,TRBJ1-1,CASSVGVVAEAFF,TGTGCCAGCAGCGTTGGAGTCGTCGCTGAAGCTTTCTTT
few,TRBV6-1,TRBD1,TRBJ2-7,CASSKTGGAWSSYEQYF,TGTGCCAGCAGTAAGACAGGGGGCGCGTGGAGCTCCTACGAGCAGTACTTC
many,TRBV12-3/TRBV12-4,TRBD1,TRBJ1-2,CASSYRPGTGVLGGYTF,TGTGCCAGCAGTTACCGACCCGGGACAGGGGTTTTGGGCGGCTACACCTTC
NA,TRBV7-6,TRBD2,TRBJ2-5,CASTRGLAGEETQYF,TGTGCCAGCACGAGGGGGCTAGCGGGAGAAGAGACCCAGTACTTC
NA,TRBV7-2,NA,TRBJ1-2,CASSLSRIPYGYTF,TGTGCCAGCAGCTTATCACGGATTCCCTATGGCTACACCTTC
many,TRBV7-6,NA,TRBJ2-2,CASSFGGTGYTGELFF,TGTGCCAGCAGCTTTGGGGGGACGGGGTACACCGGGGAGCTGTTTTTT
NA,TRBV12-3/TRBV12-4,NA,TRBJ1-5,CASSFTGPSWQPQHF,TGTGCCAGCAGTTTCACGGGACCCTCCTGGCAGCCCCAGCATTTT
few,TRBV7-2,NA,TRBJ1-2,CASSPRVHGYTF,TGTGCCAGCAGCCCCAGGGTTCATGGCTACACCTTC
NA,TRBV20-1,NA,TRBJ2-7,CSAPDRIRGQYF,TGCAGTGCTCCGGACCGTATCCGAGGGCAGTACTTC
few,TRBV25-1,TRBD1,TRBJ2-3,CASSAHTGGITDTQYF,TGTGCCAGCAGTGCCCATACAGGGGGCATCACAGATACGCAGTATTTT
NA,TRBV28,TRBD2,TRBJ2-4,CASSPTSGRLAKNIQYF,TGTGCCAGCAGTCCGACTAGCGGGCGATTAGCCAAAAACATTCAGTACTTC
few,TRBV20-1,TRBD2,TRBJ2-7,CSARGLAGYYYEQYF,TGCAGTGCTAGAGGACTAGCGGGATACTACTACGAGCAGTACTTC
NA,TRBV20-1,NA,TRBJ2-3,CSASSSVVGTDTQYF,TGCAGTGCTTCATCGTCCGTTGTGGGCACAGATACGCAGTATTTT
few,TRBV19,TRBD2,TRBJ2-7,CASSMGLADLQYF,TGTGCCAGTAGTATGGGACTAGCGGACCTTCAGTACTTC
few,TRBV2,TRBD1,TRBJ2-7,CASSEEGTGVYEQYF,TGTGCCAGCAGTGAAGAAGGGACAGGGGTTTACGAGCAGTACTTC
many,TRBV7-9,NA,TRBJ1-2,CASSLEYNYGYTF,TGTGCCAGCAGCCTGGAATATAACTATGGCTACACCTTC
few,TRBV6-6,NA,TRBJ2-7,CASAPGVYEQYF,TGTGCCAGCGCCCCGGGGGTCTACGAGCAGTACTTC
few,TRBV15,NA,TRBJ1-6,CATSRDEDILNSPLHF,TGTGCCACCAGCAGAGATGAAGACATCCTTAATTCACCCCTCCACTTT
NA,TRBV20-1,NA,TRBJ2-1,CSARDGFGGTEQFF,TGCAGTGCTAGAGACGGATTCGGAGGGACTGAGCAGTTCTTC
many,TRBV6-2/TRBV6-3,NA,TRBJ2-7,CASSYPGAYEQYF,TGTGCCAGCAGTTACCCAGGAGCCTACGAGCAGTACTTC
many,TRBV11-2,TRBD2,TRBJ2-7,CASNPPEGGSYEQYF,TGTGCCAGCAACCCCCCAGAGGGAGGGTCCTACGAGCAGTACTTC
NA,TRBV10-2,NA,TRBJ2-1,CASRDPSDEQFF,TGCGCCAGCAGGGACCCTAGCGATGAGCAGTTCTTC
NA,TRBV7-2,NA,TRBJ1-6,CASSLAGEVWSPLHF,TGTGCCAGCAGCTTAGCGGGGGAAGTGTGGTCACCCCTCCACTTT
few,TRBV18,TRBD2,TRBJ2-1,CASSPPSGRVNEQFF,TGTGCCAGCTCACCTCCTAGCGGGAGGGTCAATGAGCAGTTCTTC
many,TRBV28,NA,TRBJ1-1,CASSPKRTEAFF,TGTGCCAGCAGCCCCAAGAGAACTGAAGCTTTCTTT
NA,TRBV7-2,NA,TRBJ2-1,CASSLAFSRSTRDEQFF,TGTGCCAGCAGCTTAGCCTTCTCCCGCTCTACCCGCGATGAGCAGTTCTTC